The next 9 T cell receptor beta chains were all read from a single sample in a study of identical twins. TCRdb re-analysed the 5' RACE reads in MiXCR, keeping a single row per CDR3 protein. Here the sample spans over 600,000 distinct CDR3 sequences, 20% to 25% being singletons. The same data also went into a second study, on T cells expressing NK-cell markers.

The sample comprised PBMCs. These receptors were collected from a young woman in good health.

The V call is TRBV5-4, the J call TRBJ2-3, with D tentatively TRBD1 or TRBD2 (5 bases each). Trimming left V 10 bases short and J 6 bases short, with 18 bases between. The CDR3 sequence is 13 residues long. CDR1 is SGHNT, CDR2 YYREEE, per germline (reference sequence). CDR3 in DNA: TGTGCCTTGCTGGGACCCCGCGGGGATACGCAGTATTTT. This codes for CALLGPRGDTQYF.

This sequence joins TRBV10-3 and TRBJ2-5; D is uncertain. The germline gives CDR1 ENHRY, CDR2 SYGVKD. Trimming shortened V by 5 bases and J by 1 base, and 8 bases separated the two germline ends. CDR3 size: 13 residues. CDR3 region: CAISSAVQETQYF. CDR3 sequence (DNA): TGTGCCATCAGTAGCGCCGTCCAAGAGACCCAGTACTTC.

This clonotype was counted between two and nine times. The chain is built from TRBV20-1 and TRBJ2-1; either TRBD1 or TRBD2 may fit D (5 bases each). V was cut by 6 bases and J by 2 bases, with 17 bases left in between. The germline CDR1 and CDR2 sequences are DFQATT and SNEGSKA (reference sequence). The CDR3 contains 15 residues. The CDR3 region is CSAPGMGEPYNEQFF. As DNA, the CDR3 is TGCAGTGCACCAGGGATGGGGGAGCCCTACAATGAGCAGTTCTTC.

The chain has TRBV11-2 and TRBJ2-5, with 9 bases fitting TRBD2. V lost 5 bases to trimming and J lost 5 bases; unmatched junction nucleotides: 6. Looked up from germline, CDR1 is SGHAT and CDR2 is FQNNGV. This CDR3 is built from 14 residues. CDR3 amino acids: CASSLPGTSETQYF. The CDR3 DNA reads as TGTGCCAGCAGCCTCCCCGGGACTAGCGAGACCCAGTACTTC.

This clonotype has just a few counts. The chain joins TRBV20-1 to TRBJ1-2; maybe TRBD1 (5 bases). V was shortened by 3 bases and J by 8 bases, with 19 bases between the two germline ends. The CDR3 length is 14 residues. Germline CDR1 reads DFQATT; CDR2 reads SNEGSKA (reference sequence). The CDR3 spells CSARRGDTLLGYTF. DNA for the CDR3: TGCAGTGCTAGGAGGGGCGACACCCTCTTGGGCTACACCTTC.

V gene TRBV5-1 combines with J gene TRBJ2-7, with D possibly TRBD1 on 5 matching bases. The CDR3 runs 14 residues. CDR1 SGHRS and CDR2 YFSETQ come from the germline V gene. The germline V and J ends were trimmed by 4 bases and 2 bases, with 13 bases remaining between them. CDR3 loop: CASSPSLQAYEQYF. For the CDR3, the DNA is TGCGCCAGCAGCCCCAGTCTACAGGCCTACGAGCAGTACTTC.

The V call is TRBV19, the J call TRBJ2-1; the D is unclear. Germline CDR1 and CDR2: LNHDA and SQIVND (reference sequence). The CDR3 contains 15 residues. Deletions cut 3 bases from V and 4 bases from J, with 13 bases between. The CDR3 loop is CASSITLSPYNEQFF. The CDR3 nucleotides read TGTGCCAGTAGTATTACCCTCTCCCCATACAATGAGCAGTTCTTC.

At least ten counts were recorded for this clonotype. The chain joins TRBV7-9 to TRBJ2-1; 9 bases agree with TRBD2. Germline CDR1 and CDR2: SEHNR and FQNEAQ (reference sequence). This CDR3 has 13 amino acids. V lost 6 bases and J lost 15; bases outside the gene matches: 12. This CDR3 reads CASSSGTSLNRFF. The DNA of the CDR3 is TGTGCCAGCAGTTCCGGGACTAGCCTAAACCGGTTCTTC.

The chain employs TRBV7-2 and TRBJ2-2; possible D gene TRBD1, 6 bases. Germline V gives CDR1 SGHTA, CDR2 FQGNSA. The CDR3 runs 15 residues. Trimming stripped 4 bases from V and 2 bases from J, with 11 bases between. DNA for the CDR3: TGTGCCAGCAGCTGGCGAGGGGGTAACACCGGGGAGCTGTTTTTT. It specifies CASSWRGGNTGELFF.